This T cell receptor beta chain was identified in a study of human T cells and chemical hapten exposure. TCRdb independently ran MiXCR on the RACE reads; one entry per CDR3 protein. The table records roughly 360,000 distinct CDR3 sequences, around 4.8% of them present only once. This clonotype was seen ten or more times. This CDR3 is 15 amino acids long. V trimming: 1 base; J trimming: 8 bases; junction bases outside the gene matches: 7. Germline loops: CDR1 LGHDT, CDR2 YNNKEL (reference sequence). The time point was: patch test 1, 2 weeks after DPC sensitization. Treatment of the sample: therapeutic diphenylcyclopropenone sensitization with weekly scalp DPC.

This specimen was whole blood, taken in connection with sensitization to the hapten diphenylcyclopropenone (DPC). The chain employs TRBV3-1 and TRBJ2-1, with 8 bases lining up with TRBD2. This receptor was identified in a woman aged 50 to 60 with alopecia areata. Some clones in this sample may be carry-over from other donors' samples. CDR3 in amino acids: CASSQVSGGVDEQFF. The CDR3 DNA reads TGTGCCAGCAGCCAAGTCTCCGGGGGGGTCGATGAGCAGTTCTTC.